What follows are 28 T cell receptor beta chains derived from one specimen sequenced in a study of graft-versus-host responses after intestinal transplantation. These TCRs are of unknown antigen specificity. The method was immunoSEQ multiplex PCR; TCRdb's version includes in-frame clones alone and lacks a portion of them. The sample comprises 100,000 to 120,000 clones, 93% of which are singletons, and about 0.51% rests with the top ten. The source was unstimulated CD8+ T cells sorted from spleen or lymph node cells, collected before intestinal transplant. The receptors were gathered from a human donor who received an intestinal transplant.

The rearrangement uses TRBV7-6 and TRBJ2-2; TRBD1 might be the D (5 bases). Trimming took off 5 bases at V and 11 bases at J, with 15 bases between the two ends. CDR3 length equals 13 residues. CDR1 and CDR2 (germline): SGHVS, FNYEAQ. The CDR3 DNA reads TGTGCCAGCAGCGCAGCTCCCGGACATGAGCTGTTTTTT. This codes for CASSAAPGHELFF.

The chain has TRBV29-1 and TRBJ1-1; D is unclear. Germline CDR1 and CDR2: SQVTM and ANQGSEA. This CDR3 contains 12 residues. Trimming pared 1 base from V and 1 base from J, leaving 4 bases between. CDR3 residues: CSVEATNTEAFF. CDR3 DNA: TGCAGCGTTGAAGCGACGAACACTGAAGCTTTCTTT.

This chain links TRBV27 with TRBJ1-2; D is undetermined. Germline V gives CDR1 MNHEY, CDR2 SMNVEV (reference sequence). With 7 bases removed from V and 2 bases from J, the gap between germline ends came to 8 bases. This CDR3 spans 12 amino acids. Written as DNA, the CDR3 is TGTGCCAGCAAGGGCAGAAACTATGGCTACACCTTC. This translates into CASKGRNYGYTF.

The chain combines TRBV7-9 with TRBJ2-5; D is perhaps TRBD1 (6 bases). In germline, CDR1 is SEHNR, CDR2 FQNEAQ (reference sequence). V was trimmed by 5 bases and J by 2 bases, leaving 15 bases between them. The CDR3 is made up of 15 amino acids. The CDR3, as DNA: TGTGCCAGCAGCATGCTACAGGGAAGGCAAGAGACCCAGTACTTC. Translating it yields CASSMLQGRQETQYF.

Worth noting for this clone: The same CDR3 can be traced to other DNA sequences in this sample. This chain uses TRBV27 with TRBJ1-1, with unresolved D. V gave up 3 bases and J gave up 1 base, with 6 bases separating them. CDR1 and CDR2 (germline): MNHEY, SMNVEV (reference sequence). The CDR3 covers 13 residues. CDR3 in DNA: TGTGCCAGCAGTTTGGGAGGGAACACTGAAGCTTTCTTT. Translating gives CASSLGGNTEAFF.

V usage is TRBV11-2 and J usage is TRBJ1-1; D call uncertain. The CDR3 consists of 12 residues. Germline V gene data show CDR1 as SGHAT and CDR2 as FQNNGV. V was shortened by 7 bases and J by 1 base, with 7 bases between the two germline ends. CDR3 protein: CASNSQNTEAFF. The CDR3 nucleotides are TGTGCCAGCAACTCACAGAACACTGAAGCTTTCTTT.

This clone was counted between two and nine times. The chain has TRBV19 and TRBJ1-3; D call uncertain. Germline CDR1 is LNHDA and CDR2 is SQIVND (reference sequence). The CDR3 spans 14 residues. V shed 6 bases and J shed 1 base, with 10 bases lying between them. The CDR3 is CASSPGVSGNTIYF. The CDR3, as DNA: TGTGCCAGTAGCCCCGGGGTGTCTGGAAACACCATATATTTT. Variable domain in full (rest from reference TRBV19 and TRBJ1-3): DGGITQSPKYLFRKEGQNVTLSCEQNLNHDAMYWYRQDPGQGLRLIYYSQIVNDFQKGDIAEGYSVSREKKESFPLTVTSAQKNPTAFYLCASSPGVSGNTIYFGEGSWLTVV.

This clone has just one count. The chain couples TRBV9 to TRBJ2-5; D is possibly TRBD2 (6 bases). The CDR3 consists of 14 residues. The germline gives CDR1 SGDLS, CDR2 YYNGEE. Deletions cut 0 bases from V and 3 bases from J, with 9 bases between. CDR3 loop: CASSVDGGKETQYF. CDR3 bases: TGTGCCAGCAGCGTAGATGGCGGGAAAGAGACCCAGTACTTC.

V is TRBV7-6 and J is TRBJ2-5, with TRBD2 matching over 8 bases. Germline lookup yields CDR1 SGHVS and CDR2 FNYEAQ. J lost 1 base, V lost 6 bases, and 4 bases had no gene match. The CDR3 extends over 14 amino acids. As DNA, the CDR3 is TGTGCCAGCAGTCCTACTAGCGGCCAAGAGACCCAGTACTTC. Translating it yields CASSPTSGQETQYF.

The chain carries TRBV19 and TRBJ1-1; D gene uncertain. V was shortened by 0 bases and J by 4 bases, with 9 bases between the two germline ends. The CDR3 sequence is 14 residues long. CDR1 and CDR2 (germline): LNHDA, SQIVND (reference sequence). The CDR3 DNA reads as TGTGCCAGTAGTATAGACCGATGGAGCACTGAAGCTTTCTTT. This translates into CASSIDRWSTEAFF.

CDR3: CASSPAQGRNQPQHF. The DNA of the CDR3 is TGTGCCAGCAGCCCTGCACAGGGGAGGAATCAGCCCCAGCATTTT. The rearrangement links TRBV6-5 to TRBJ1-5, with 7 nucleotides matching TRBD1. Trimming cost V 6 bases and J 4 bases; bases outside gene matches: 9. Germline values: CDR1 MNHEY, CDR2 SVGAGI. This CDR3 has 15 amino acids.

This chain's CDR3 is CASSMGLMEQFF. DNA of the CDR3: TGTGCCAGTAGTATGGGCTTGATGGAGCAGTTCTTC. The chain couples TRBV19 to TRBJ2-1, with no clear D. V was shortened by 3 bases and J by 10 bases, with 10 bases between the two germline ends. Germline values: CDR1 LNHDA, CDR2 SQIVND (reference sequence). The CDR3 contains 12 residues.

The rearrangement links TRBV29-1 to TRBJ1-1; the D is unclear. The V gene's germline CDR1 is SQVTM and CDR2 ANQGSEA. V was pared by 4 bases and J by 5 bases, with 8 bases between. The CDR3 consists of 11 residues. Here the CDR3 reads CSVARGTEAFF. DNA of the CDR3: TGCAGCGTTGCTAGAGGTACTGAAGCTTTCTTT.

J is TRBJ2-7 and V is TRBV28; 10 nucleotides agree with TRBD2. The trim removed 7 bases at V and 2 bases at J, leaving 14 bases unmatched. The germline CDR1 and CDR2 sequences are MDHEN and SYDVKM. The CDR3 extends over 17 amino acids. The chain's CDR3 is CASTVPRLAGVPYEQYF. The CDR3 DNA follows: TGTGCCAGCACCGTCCCGAGGCTAGCGGGAGTCCCCTACGAGCAGTACTTC.

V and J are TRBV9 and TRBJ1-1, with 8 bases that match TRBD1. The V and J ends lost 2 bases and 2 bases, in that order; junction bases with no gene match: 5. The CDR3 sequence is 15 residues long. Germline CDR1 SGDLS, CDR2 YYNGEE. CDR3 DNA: TGTGCCAGCAGCGTGCCGACAGGGGTAAACACTGAAGCTTTCTTT. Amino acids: CASSVPTGVNTEAFF.

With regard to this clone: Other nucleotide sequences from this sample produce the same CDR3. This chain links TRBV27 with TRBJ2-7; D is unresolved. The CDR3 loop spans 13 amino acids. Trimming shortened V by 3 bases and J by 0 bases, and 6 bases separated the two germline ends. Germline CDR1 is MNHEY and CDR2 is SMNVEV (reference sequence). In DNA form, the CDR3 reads TGTGCCAGCAGTTTTTCCAGCTCCTACGAGCAGTACTTC. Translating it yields CASSFSSSYEQYF.

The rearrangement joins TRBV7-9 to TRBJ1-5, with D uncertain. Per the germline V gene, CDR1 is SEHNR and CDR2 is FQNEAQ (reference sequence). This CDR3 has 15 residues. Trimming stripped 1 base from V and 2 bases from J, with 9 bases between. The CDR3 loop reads CASSLDGVGNQPQHF. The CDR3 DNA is TGTGCCAGCAGCTTAGATGGGGTGGGCAATCAGCCCCAGCATTTT.

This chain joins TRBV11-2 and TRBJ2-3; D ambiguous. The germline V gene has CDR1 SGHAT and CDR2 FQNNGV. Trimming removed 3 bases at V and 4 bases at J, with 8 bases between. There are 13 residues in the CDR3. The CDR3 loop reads CASSFGLSDTQYF. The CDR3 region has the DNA TGTGCCAGCAGCTTTGGGTTATCAGATACGCAGTATTTT.

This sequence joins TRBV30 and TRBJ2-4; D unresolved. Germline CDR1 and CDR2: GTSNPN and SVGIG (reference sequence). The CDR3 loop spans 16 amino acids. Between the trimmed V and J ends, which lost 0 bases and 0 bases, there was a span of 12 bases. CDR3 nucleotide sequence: TGTGCCTGGAGTGTGAAGGCAGTACTAGCCAAAAACATTCAGTACTTC. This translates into CAWSVKAVLAKNIQYF.

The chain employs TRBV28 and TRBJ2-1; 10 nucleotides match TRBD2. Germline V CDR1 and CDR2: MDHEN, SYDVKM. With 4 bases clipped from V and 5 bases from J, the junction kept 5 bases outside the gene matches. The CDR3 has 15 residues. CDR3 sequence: CASSWTSGPNNEQFF. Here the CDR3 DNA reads TGTGCCAGCAGTTGGACTAGCGGACCTAACAATGAGCAGTTCTTC.

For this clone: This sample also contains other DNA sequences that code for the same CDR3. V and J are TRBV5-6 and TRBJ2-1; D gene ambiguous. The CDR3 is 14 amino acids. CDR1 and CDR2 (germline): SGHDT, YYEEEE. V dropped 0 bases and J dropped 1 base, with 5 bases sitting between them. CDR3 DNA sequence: TGTGCCAGCAGCTTGGGCGGTTCCTACAATGAGCAGTTCTTC. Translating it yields CASSLGGSYNEQFF.

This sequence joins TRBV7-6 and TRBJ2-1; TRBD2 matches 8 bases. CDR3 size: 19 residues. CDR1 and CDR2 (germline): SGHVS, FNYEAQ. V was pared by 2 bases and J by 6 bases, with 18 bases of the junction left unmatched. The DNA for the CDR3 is TGTGCCAGCAGCTTATTCCCCCTAATGGCCGGGCGGGAGGTCAATGAGCAGTTCTTC. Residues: CASSLFPLMAGREVNEQFF.

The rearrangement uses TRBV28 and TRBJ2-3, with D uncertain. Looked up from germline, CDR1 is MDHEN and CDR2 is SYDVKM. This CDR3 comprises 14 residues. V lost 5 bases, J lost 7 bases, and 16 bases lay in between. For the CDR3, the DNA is TGTGCCAGCAGTGCCGGTCCTCTGGGGTATACGCAGTATTTT. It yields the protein CASSAGPLGYTQYF.

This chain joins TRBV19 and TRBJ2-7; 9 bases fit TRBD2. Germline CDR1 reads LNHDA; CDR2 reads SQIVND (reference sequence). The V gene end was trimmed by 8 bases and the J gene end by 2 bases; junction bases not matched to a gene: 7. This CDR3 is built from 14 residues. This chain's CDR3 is CASGRAGGPYEQYF. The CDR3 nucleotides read TGTGCCAGTGGTAGGGCGGGAGGGCCCTACGAGCAGTACTTC. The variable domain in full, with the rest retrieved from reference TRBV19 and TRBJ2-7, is DGGITQSPKYLFRKEGQNVTLSCEQNLNHDAMYWYRQDPGQGLRLIYYSQIVNDFQKGDIAEGYSVSREKKESFPLTVTSAQKNPTAFYLCASGRAGGPYEQYFGPGTRLTVT.

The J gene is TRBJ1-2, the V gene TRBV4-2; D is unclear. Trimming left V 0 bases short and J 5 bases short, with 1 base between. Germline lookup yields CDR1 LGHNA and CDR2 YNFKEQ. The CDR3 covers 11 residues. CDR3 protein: CASSQDYGYTF. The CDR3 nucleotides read TGTGCCAGCAGCCAAGATTATGGCTACACCTTC.

The CDR3 DNA follows: TGTGCCAGCAGCCTAACAGGGGGCCTGCCCCAGCATTTT. This translates into CASSLTGGLPQHF. The chain links TRBV6-5 to TRBJ1-5; 9 bases are a match to TRBD1. In germline, CDR1 is MNHEY, CDR2 SVGAGI. With V trimmed by 6 bases and J by 9 bases, 6 bases remained unmatched. The CDR3 length is 13 residues.

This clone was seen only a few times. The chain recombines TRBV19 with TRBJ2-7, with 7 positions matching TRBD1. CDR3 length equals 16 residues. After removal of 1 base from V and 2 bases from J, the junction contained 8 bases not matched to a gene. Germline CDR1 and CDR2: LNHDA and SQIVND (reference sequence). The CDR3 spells CASSIAHGRGTYEQYF. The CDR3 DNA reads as TGTGCCAGTAGTATAGCTCACGGCAGGGGGACCTACGAGCAGTACTTC.

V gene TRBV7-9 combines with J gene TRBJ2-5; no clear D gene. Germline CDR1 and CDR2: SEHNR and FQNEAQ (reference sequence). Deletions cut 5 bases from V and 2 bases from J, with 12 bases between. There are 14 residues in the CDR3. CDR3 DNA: TGTGCCAGCAGCCCCCCCGTGCGGCAAGAGACCCAGTACTTC. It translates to CASSPPVRQETQYF.